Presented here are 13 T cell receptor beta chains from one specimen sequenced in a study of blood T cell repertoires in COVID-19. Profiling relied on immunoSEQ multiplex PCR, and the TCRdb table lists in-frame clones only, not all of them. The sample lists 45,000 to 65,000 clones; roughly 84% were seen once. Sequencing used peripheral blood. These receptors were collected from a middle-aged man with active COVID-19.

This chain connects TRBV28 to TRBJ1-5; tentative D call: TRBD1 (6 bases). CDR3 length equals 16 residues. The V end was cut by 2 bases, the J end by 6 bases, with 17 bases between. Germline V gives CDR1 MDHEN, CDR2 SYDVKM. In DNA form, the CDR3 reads TGTGCCAGCAGTTTAAGCGGCAGGGGTACTGGTCAGCCCCAGCATTTT. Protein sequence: CASSLSGRGTGQPQHF.

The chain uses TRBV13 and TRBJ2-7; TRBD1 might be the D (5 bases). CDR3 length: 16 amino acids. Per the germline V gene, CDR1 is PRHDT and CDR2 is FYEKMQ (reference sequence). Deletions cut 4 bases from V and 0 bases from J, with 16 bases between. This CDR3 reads CASSSSIWTSSYEQYF. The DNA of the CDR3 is TGTGCCAGCAGCTCCTCAATCTGGACAAGCTCCTACGAGCAGTACTTC.

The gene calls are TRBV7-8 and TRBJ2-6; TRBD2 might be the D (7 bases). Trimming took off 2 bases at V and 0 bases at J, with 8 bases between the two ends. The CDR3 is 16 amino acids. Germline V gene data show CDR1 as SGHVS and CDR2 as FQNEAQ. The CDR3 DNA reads TGTGCCAGCAGCTTAAGGGGGGGCTCTGGGGCCAACGTCCTGACTTTC. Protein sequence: CASSLRGGSGANVLTF. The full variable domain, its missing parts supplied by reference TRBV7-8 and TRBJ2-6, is GAGVSQSPRYKVAKRGQDVALRCDPISGHVSLFWYQQALGQGPEFLTYFQNEAQLDKSGLPSDRFFAERPEGSVSTLKIQRTQQEDSAVYLCASSLRGGSGANVLTFGAGSRLTVL.

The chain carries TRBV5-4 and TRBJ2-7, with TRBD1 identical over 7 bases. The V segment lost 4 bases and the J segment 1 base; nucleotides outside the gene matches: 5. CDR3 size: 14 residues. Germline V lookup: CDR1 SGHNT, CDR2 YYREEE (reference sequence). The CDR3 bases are TGTGCCAGCAGCCCAACAGGGGTTTCCTACGAGCAGTACTTC. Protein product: CASSPTGVSYEQYF.

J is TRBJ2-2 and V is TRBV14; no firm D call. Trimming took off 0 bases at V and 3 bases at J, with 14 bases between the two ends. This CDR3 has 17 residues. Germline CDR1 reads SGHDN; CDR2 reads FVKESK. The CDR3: CASSQDLREDHTGELFF. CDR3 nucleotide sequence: TGTGCCAGCAGCCAAGATCTGAGAGAGGATCACACCGGGGAGCTGTTTTTT.

The CDR3 sequence: CASSGDRGEKSPLHF. The CDR3 region has the DNA TGTGCCAGCAGCGGGGACCGGGGGGAGAAATCACCCCTCCACTTT. The chain recombines TRBV2 with TRBJ1-6, with TRBD1 as a possible D gene (5 bases). This CDR3 has 15 residues. Germline V gene lookup returns CDR1 SNHLY and CDR2 FYNNEI. Trimming stripped 6 bases from V and 10 bases from J, with 19 bases between.

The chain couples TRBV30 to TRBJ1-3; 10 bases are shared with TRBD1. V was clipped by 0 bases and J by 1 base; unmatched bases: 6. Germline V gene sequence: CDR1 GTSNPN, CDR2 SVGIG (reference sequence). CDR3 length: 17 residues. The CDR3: CAWSVGQGVVSGNTIYF. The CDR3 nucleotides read TGTGCCTGGAGTGTAGGACAGGGGGTTGTATCTGGAAACACCATATATTTT.

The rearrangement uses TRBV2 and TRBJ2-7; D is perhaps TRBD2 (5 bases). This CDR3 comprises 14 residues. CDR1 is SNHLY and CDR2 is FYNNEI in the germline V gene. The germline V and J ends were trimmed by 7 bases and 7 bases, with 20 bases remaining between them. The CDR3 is CASTLDPIFTEQYF. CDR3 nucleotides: TGTGCCAGCACACTAGACCCTATCTTTACGGAGCAGTACTTC.

The DNA for the CDR3 is TGTGCCACCTCGACAGGGTTGGCAGATACGCAGTATTTT. It encodes CATSTGLADTQYF. The gene calls are TRBV7-3 and TRBJ2-3, with TRBD1 matching 7 bases. The CDR3 consists of 13 residues. The V gene end was trimmed by 10 bases and the J gene end by 4 bases; junction bases not matched to a gene: 8. From germline, CDR1 is SGHTA and CDR2 FQGTGA. The full variable domain, with the rest looked up from reference TRBV7-3 and TRBJ2-3, is GAGVSQTPSNKVTEKGKYVELRCDPISGHTALYWYRQSLGQGPEFLIYFQGTGAADDSGLPNDRFFAVRPEGSVSTLKIQRTERGDSAVYLCATSTGLADTQYFGPGTRLTVL.

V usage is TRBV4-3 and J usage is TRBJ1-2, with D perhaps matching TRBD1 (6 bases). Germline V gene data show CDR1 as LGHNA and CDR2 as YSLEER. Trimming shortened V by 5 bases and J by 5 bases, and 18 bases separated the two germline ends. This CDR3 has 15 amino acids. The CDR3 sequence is CASSLKRDKNYGYTF. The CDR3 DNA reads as TGCGCCAGCAGCTTAAAGCGGGACAAGAATTATGGCTACACCTTC.

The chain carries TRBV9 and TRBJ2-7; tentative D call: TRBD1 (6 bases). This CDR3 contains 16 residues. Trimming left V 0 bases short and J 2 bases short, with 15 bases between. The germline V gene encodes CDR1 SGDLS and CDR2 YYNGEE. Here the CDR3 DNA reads TGTGCCAGCAGCGTAGCAACAGGGTCTGGGCCCTACGAGCAGTACTTC. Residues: CASSVATGSGPYEQYF.

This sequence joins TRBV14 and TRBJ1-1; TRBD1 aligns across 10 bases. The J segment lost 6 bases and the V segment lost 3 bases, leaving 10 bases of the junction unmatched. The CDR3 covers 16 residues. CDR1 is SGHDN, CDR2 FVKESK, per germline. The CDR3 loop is CASSQRQGAFGSEAFF. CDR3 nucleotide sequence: TGTGCCAGCAGCCAGCGACAGGGGGCCTTTGGGTCTGAAGCTTTCTTT.

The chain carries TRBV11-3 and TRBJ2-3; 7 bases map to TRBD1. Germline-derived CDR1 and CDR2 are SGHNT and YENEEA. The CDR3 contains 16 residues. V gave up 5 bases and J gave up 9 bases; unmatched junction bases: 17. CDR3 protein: CASSPPDRSWVATQYF. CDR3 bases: TGTGCCAGCAGCCCCCCGGACAGGTCCTGGGTGGCCACGCAGTATTTT.